One and the same sample provided the 24 T cell receptor beta chains below, sequenced in a study of vaccination and CD4 T cells after COVID-19. These receptors have no known antigen. The Oncomine TCR Beta short-read assay was what sequenced the DNA obtained from cultured CD4+ T cells. Via MiXCR, TCRdb re-called the PCR reads, giving one row per CDR3 protein. The table has roughly 20,000 distinct CDR3 sequences, about 43% seen once. Treatment meaning: roughly ten-day PBMC culture with coronavirus spike peptide pools or control peptides (ViraFEST assay). The sample was CD4+ T cells from blood, cultured in vitro, taken after SARS-CoV-2 vaccination. The receptors were sampled from a human donor who had recovered from COVID-19.

This rearrangement joins TRBV30 to TRBJ1-6, with D possibly being TRBD1 (6 bases). The CDR3 covers 15 residues. Germline CDR1 GTSNPN, CDR2 SVGIG (reference sequence). V dropped 0 bases and J dropped 6 bases, with 12 bases sitting between them. Here the CDR3 DNA reads TGTGCCTGGAGTGTTGGGGGACATACTAATTCACCCCTCCACTTT. Protein: CAWSVGGHTNSPLHF. The whole variable domain, remainder taken from reference TRBV30 and TRBJ1-6, is SQTIHQWPATLVQPVGSPLSLECTVEGTSNPNLYWYRQAAGRGLQLLFYSVGIGQISSEVPQNLSASRPQDRQFILSSKKLLLSDSGFYLCAWSVGGHTNSPLHFGNGTRLTVT.

The chain couples TRBV7-9 to TRBJ2-7; no firm D call. Trimming stripped 3 bases from V and 0 bases from J, with 6 bases between. Germline-derived CDR1 and CDR2 are SEHNR and FQNEAQ (reference sequence). The CDR3 loop spans 13 amino acids. CDR3 nucleotides: TGTGCCAGCAGCTTCCCGAGCTCCTACGAGCAGTACTTC. As protein: CASSFPSSYEQYF.

This clonotype was seen only once. The rearrangement joins TRBV7-9 to TRBJ1-1, with a tentative D call TRBD1 (5 bases). The V end lost 4 bases, the J end lost 1 base, and 16 bases lay between the germline ends. CDR3 length equals 16 residues. Germline-derived CDR1 and CDR2 are SEHNR and FQNEAQ (reference sequence). CDR3 DNA: TGTGCCAGCAGCTCAAAACCGGGACGGAGGAACACTGAAGCTTTCTTT. The encoded protein is CASSSKPGRRNTEAFF.

The gene calls are TRBV7-2 and TRBJ2-7; TRBD2 aligns across 9 bases. This CDR3 has 16 amino acids. V lost 1 base and J lost 1; bases outside the gene matches: 5. CDR1 is SGHTA, CDR2 FQGNSA, per germline. The CDR3 loop is CASSLVSTSGSYEQYF. DNA of the CDR3: TGTGCCAGCAGCTTAGTGTCCACTAGCGGGTCCTACGAGCAGTACTTC.

This clonotype has only a few counts. The genes are TRBV6-2 or TRBV6-3 and TRBJ1-6; D is perhaps TRBD1 (6 bases). CDR1 and CDR2 (germline): MNHEY, SVGEGT. The CDR3 consists of 14 residues. Trimming cost V 6 bases and J 10 bases, with 16 bases left between them. In nucleotides, the CDR3 is TGTGCCAGCAGCCAAACCAGGGGACGCTCACCCCTCCACTTT. It specifies CASSQTRGRSPLHF.

This clonotype was observed a handful of times. The chain uses TRBV19 and TRBJ2-3; 9 positions agree with TRBD2. The junction had 8 bases not matched to a gene; V was cut back by 6 bases and J by 1 base. Germline V gene lookup returns CDR1 LNHDA and CDR2 SQIVND (reference sequence). The CDR3 totals 16 residues. For the CDR3, the DNA is TGTGCCAGTAGCCGCGGGACTAGCATACGCACAGATACGCAGTATTTT. This encodes CASSRGTSIRTDTQYF.

The J gene is TRBJ2-7, the V gene TRBV7-2, with D possibly TRBD2 on 6 matching bases. Germline CDR1 and CDR2: SGHTA and FQGNSA. This CDR3 comprises 15 residues. Trimming removed 4 bases from V and 3 bases from J, with 16 bases in between. This chain's CDR3 is CASSSGTSAFYEQYF. The CDR3 DNA sequence: TGTGCCAGCAGCTCCGGGACTTCGGCCTTCTACGAGCAGTACTTC.

Here the CDR3 reads CASSWGEGLAGGRGDIQYF. The CDR3 DNA reads TGTGCCAGCAGCTGGGGGGAAGGACTAGCGGGGGGCCGTGGTGACATTCAGTACTTC. The chain joins TRBV7-2 to TRBJ2-4; 14 positions agree with TRBD2. The V gene's germline CDR1 is SGHTA and CDR2 FQGNSA. V gave up 4 bases and J gave up 8 bases; unmatched junction bases: 16. CDR3 length equals 19 residues.

This clonotype was observed a few times. V gene TRBV4-1 combines with J gene TRBJ1-3; TRBD1 might be the D (6 bases). This CDR3 has 16 amino acids. Germline values: CDR1 MGHRA, CDR2 YSYEKL. Trimming shortened V by 5 bases and J by 4 bases, and 18 bases separated the two germline ends. The CDR3 reads CASSDYRVDGGNTIYF. The CDR3 region has the DNA TGCGCCAGCAGCGATTACAGGGTGGACGGGGGAAACACCATATATTTT.

Note on this clonotype: Sequence at one end of the junction differs from germline and may be a read error. The CDR3 DNA reads as TGTGCCACCAGCAGAGATCAGGGCTCTGGGGCCAGCGTCCTGACTTTC. This gives the protein CATSRDQGSGASVLTF. The V and J genes are TRBV15 and TRBJ2-6; D possibly corresponds to TRBD1 (5 bases). This CDR3 region has 16 residues. Germline-derived CDR1 and CDR2 are LNHNV and YYDKDF (reference sequence).

This clonotype has more than one count but fewer than ten. The gene calls are TRBV19 and TRBJ1-5; D is perhaps TRBD1 (5 bases). CDR1 is LNHDA, CDR2 SQIVND, per germline (reference sequence). The CDR3 has 14 amino acids. Trimming removed 3 bases from V and 0 bases from J, with 6 bases in between. The CDR3 DNA reads TGTGCCAGTAGTATGGGGGGTAGCAATCAGCCCCAGCATTTT. Translating it yields CASSMGGSNQPQHF.

The chain has TRBV28 and TRBJ2-2, with D tentatively TRBD2 (6 bases). V gave up 6 bases and J gave up 6 bases, with 11 bases separating them. Germline loops: CDR1 MDHEN, CDR2 SYDVKM. CDR3 length: 13 amino acids. The CDR3 loop is CASSLLAPGELFF. CDR3 nucleotides: TGTGCCAGCAGCCTACTAGCTCCCGGGGAGCTGTTTTTT.

The chain is built from TRBV6-2 or TRBV6-3 and TRBJ1-1; 10 bases are shared with TRBD1. The CDR3 sequence is 14 residues long. V dropped 10 bases and J dropped 6; count of bases not matched to a gene: 11. Germline V CDR1 and CDR2: MNHEY, SVGEGT. The CDR3 bases are TGTGCCATTACAAGGACAGGGGGTACCTCTGAAGCTTTCTTT. It is translated as CAITRTGGTSEAFF.

The V gene is TRBV19, the J gene TRBJ1-2; 7 bases line up with TRBD1. V lost 6 bases to trimming and J lost 8 bases; unmatched junction nucleotides: 6. Germline V gene lookup returns CDR1 LNHDA and CDR2 SQIVND (reference sequence). The CDR3 has 12 amino acids. In DNA, the CDR3 is TGTGCCAGTAGCGCACAGGGGCACGGCTACACCTTC. Its protein product is CASSAQGHGYTF.

CDR3 amino acids: CSASQGQHEKLFF. The CDR3 DNA reads TGCAGTGCTAGTCAGGGACAGCATGAAAAACTGTTTTTT. The genes are TRBV20-1 and TRBJ1-4; 7 nucleotides align to TRBD1. V shed 3 bases and J 6 bases; nucleotides not matched to a gene: 4. There are 13 residues in the CDR3. Germline CDR1 reads DFQATT; CDR2 reads SNEGSKA (reference sequence).

The chain couples TRBV4-1 to TRBJ2-7; 11 bases map to TRBD1. V lost 4 bases and J lost 1; bases outside the gene matches: 0. The CDR3 sequence is 14 residues long. The germline gives CDR1 MGHRA, CDR2 YSYEKL. The CDR3 protein is CASSRDRGSYEQYF. The CDR3 DNA reads as TGCGCCAGCAGCCGGGACAGGGGGTCCTACGAGCAGTACTTC.

The chain carries TRBV7-2 and TRBJ2-7; D gene unclear. V lost 2 bases and J lost 0, with 14 bases in between. The CDR3 is 16 residues long. Germline lookup yields CDR1 SGHTA and CDR2 FQGNSA. The CDR3 coding sequence is TGTGCCAGCAGCTTATCCGGGTCGGCTGACTCCTACGAGCAGTACTTC. Amino acid sequence: CASSLSGSADSYEQYF.

The chain carries TRBV6-1 and TRBJ2-2; D is possibly TRBD1 (5 bases). V was shortened by 4 bases and J by 1 base, with 7 bases between the two germline ends. Germline V gives CDR1 MNHNS, CDR2 SASEGT. This CDR3 region has 14 residues. This CDR3 is CASSGQRNTGELFF. The CDR3 coding sequence is TGTGCCAGCAGTGGACAGAGGAACACCGGGGAGCTGTTTTTT.

Details on this clonotype: Germline and junction disagree at one end, which may indicate a read error. The chain joins TRBV20-1 to TRBJ2-2, with 8 nucleotides matching TRBD1. This CDR3 contains 12 residues. Germline loops: CDR1 DFQATT, CDR2 SNEGSKA (reference sequence). The CDR3 region is CSARTGTVELFF. The CDR3 DNA sequence: TGCAGTGCGAGGACAGGGACCGTGGAGCTGTTTTTT.

V usage is TRBV6-1 and J usage is TRBJ1-5; TRBD1 agrees at 7 bases. Looked up from germline, CDR1 is MNHNS and CDR2 is SASEGT. Trimming at V came to 6 bases and at J to 0 bases, leaving 8 bases not matched to a gene. This CDR3 contains 16 residues. The CDR3 reads CASRGRDRSSNQPQHF. DNA for the CDR3: TGTGCCAGCAGGGGACGGGACAGAAGTAGCAATCAGCCCCAGCATTTT.

This clonotype was observed a handful of times. The V gene is TRBV27, the J gene TRBJ1-2; D may be TRBD1 (5 bases). CDR3 size: 16 residues. The V end lost 5 bases, the J end lost 1 base, and 17 bases lay between the germline ends. Germline V gene lookup returns CDR1 MNHEY and CDR2 SMNVEV (reference sequence). CDR3 residues: CASSHHSDTVNYGYTF. Here the CDR3 DNA reads TGTGCCAGCAGTCACCACTCGGACACGGTTAACTATGGCTACACCTTC.

The chain joins TRBV4-2 to TRBJ1-6; D possibly corresponds to TRBD1 (5 bases). Looked up from germline, CDR1 is LGHNA and CDR2 is YNFKEQ. The CDR3 length is 13 residues. Between the trimmed V and J ends, which lost 4 bases and 9 bases, there was a span of 10 bases. The CDR3 coding sequence is TGTGCCAGCAGCCCCGTCGGGGGTTCACCCCTCCACTTT. Amino acids: CASSPVGGSPLHF.

The rearrangement uses TRBV15 and TRBJ2-2; D perhaps matches TRBD1 (6 bases). The CDR3 sequence is 13 residues long. V was trimmed by 3 bases and J by 8 bases, leaving 10 bases between them. Germline CDR1 LNHNV, CDR2 YYDKDF (reference sequence). In nucleotides, the CDR3 is TGTGCCACCAGCAGCACTGGGACAGGGGAGCTGTTTTTT. This gives the protein CATSSTGTGELFF.

The CDR3 loop reads CASSLLRVAVSGQGYTF. The CDR3 DNA reads as TGTGCCAGCAGCTTACTAAGGGTGGCAGTCTCCGGTCAGGGCTACACCTTC. The J gene is TRBJ1-2, the V gene TRBV7-3; D is undetermined. The CDR3 consists of 17 residues. The germline gives CDR1 SGHTA, CDR2 FQGTGA. The ends were cut back, 2 bases at V and 8 bases at J, with 24 bases in the middle.